A single sample is the source of the 26 T cell receptor beta chains below, sequenced in a study of T cells in localized non-small cell lung cancer. Using immunoSEQ multiplex PCR, the repertoire was profiled, and TCRdb retains in-frame clones only, with some absent. This table has 25,000 to 30,000 clones, approximately 90% appearing once. This sample comprised peripheral blood, obtained before any cancer treatment. These receptors came from a woman aged 18-50 years with stage I lung adenocarcinoma.

The chain joins TRBV11-2 to TRBJ2-7; TRBD1 agrees at 9 bases. The CDR3 totals 16 residues. Germline CDR1 and CDR2: SGHAT and FQNNGV. V lost 1 base and J lost 6; bases outside the gene matches: 10. The CDR3 region is CASSLAAGTGPLEQYF. The CDR3 DNA reads as TGTGCCAGCAGCTTAGCTGCCGGGACAGGGCCCCTCGAGCAGTACTTC.

The rearrangement uses TRBV14 and TRBJ2-1; TRBD1 aligns across 7 bases. The V gene end was trimmed by 1 base and the J gene end by 10 bases; junction bases not matched to a gene: 10. Germline V gives CDR1 SGHDN, CDR2 FVKESK. The CDR3 is 15 residues long. CDR3 residues: CASSQVGGQALEQFF. DNA for the CDR3: TGTGCCAGCAGCCAAGTCGGCGGACAGGCACTGGAGCAGTTCTTC. Full variable domain (remainder filled in from reference TRBV14 and TRBJ2-1): EAGVTQFPSHSVIEKGQTVTLRCDPISGHDNLYWYRRVMGKEIKFLLHFVKESKQDESGMPNNRFLAERTGGTYSTLKVQPAELEDSGVYFCASSQVGGQALEQFFGPGTRLTVL.

The rearrangement uses TRBV6-5 and TRBJ2-2; 9 positions agree with TRBD2. Germline V gene lookup returns CDR1 MNHEY and CDR2 SVGAGI. CDR3 length equals 15 residues. J lost 7 bases, V lost 6 bases, and 9 bases had no gene match. This chain's CDR3 is CASRRSGSFDGELFF. CDR3 in DNA: TGTGCCAGCAGGCGTAGCGGGAGTTTTGACGGGGAGCTGTTTTTT.

The chain joins TRBV5-1 to TRBJ2-3; a weak D match, TRBD2 (6 bases). Between the trimmed V and J ends, which lost 7 bases and 3 bases, there was a span of 12 bases. Germline CDR1 reads SGHRS; CDR2 reads YFSETQ. The CDR3 is made up of 13 amino acids. This CDR3 reads CASATGETDTQYF. The CDR3 DNA sequence: TGCGCCAGCGCGACGGGAGAAACAGATACGCAGTATTTT.

The genes are TRBV27 and TRBJ1-1; D is unresolved. V lost 2 bases and J lost 4, with 11 bases in between. Looked up from germline, CDR1 is MNHEY and CDR2 is SMNVEV (reference sequence). The CDR3 has 14 amino acids. In DNA form, the CDR3 reads TGTGCCAGCAGTTTAGTTAACAGACGCACTGAAGCTTTCTTT. It specifies CASSLVNRRTEAFF.

The V and J genes are TRBV7-8 and TRBJ1-1; 7 bases agree with TRBD1. J was trimmed by 3 bases and V by 5 bases; bases with no gene match: 3. The germline CDR1 and CDR2 sequences are SGHVS and FQNEAQ. The CDR3 loop spans 13 amino acids. The CDR3 sequence: CASSHDRDTEAFF. CDR3 DNA sequence: TGTGCCAGCAGCCACGACAGGGACACTGAAGCTTTCTTT.

Written as DNA, the CDR3 is TGTGCCAGCAGCCCGGGGACTAGCGGCTACGAGCAGTACTTC. Its protein is CASSPGTSGYEQYF. The J gene is TRBJ2-7, the V gene TRBV5-6, with 11 bases lining up with TRBD2. With V trimmed by 4 bases and J by 3 bases, 3 bases remained unmatched. The CDR3 length is 14 residues. CDR1 is SGHDT and CDR2 is YYEEEE in the germline V gene.

The rearrangement uses TRBV30 and TRBJ2-1, with TRBD2 matching 13 bases. V shed 2 bases and J 4 bases; nucleotides not matched to a gene: 2. The length of the CDR3 is 15 residues. Germline V gene data show CDR1 as GTSNPN and CDR2 as SVGIG (reference sequence). The CDR3 nucleotides read TGTGCCTGGAGTACGGGACTAGCGGGGTACAATGAGCAGTTCTTC. Protein product: CAWSTGLAGYNEQFF.

This chain links TRBV9 with TRBJ2-7, with 9 bases fitting TRBD1. CDR3 length: 13 amino acids. Trimming cost V 4 bases and J 2 bases; bases outside gene matches: 1. CDR1 is SGDLS and CDR2 is YYNGEE in the germline V gene. The CDR3 loop is CASSRQGAYEQYF. CDR3 coding DNA: TGTGCCAGCAGCAGACAGGGGGCCTACGAGCAGTACTTC.

The chain has TRBV19 and TRBJ1-2; possible D gene TRBD1, 5 bases. Germline values: CDR1 LNHDA, CDR2 SQIVND (reference sequence). V lost 6 bases and J lost 8, with 16 bases in between. This CDR3 has 13 residues. The CDR3 protein is CASSYGRAGGYTF. DNA for the CDR3: TGTGCCAGTAGCTACGGCAGGGCGGGCGGCTACACCTTC. The whole variable domain, remainder taken from reference TRBV19 and TRBJ1-2, is DGGITQSPKYLFRKEGQNVTLSCEQNLNHDAMYWYRQDPGQGLRLIYYSQIVNDFQKGDIAEGYSVSREKKESFPLTVTSAQKNPTAFYLCASSYGRAGGYTFGSGTRLTVV.

V gene TRBV27 combines with J gene TRBJ1-5; D gene ambiguous. This CDR3 has 15 amino acids. Deletions cut 3 bases from V and 0 bases from J, with 9 bases between. Germline values: CDR1 MNHEY, CDR2 SMNVEV (reference sequence). CDR3 nucleotides: TGTGCCAGCAGTTTCGCAAGTCATAGCAATCAGCCCCAGCATTTT. It codes for CASSFASHSNQPQHF.

This rearrangement joins TRBV29-1 to TRBJ2-7; D is unclear. V was shortened by 8 bases and J by 1 base, with 24 bases between the two germline ends. From germline, CDR1 is SQVTM and CDR2 ANQGSEA. The CDR3 has 16 residues. CDR3 in amino acids: CSRRRTVPFGSYEQYF. DNA for the CDR3: TGCAGCCGCAGAAGAACAGTCCCCTTTGGGTCCTACGAGCAGTACTTC.

Only a few counts were recorded for this clone. This chain links TRBV19 with TRBJ1-1, with 8 bases aligning to TRBD1. The CDR3 sequence is 13 residues long. V shed 7 bases and J 5 bases; nucleotides not matched to a gene: 6. The germline V gene encodes CDR1 LNHDA and CDR2 SQIVND (reference sequence). CDR3 sequence: CASIGQGRTEAFF. CDR3 sequence (DNA): TGTGCCAGTATAGGACAGGGAAGGACTGAAGCTTTCTTT.

V gene TRBV5-6 combines with J gene TRBJ2-7; D not certain. Germline-derived CDR1 and CDR2 are SGHDT and YYEEEE. The V gene lost 4 bases and the J gene lost 5 bases, with 13 bases spanning the gap. CDR3 length: 13 residues. This CDR3 is CASSPPWTDEQYF. CDR3 DNA sequence: TGTGCCAGCAGCCCGCCCTGGACGGACGAGCAGTACTTC.

Points on this clone: Other DNA sequences within the sample encode an identical CDR3. The chain carries TRBV30 and TRBJ2-7; D is uncertain. Germline CDR1 GTSNPN, CDR2 SVGIG (reference sequence). CDR3 size: 12 residues. With 1 base removed from V and 0 bases from J, the gap between germline ends came to 4 bases. The DNA of the CDR3 is TGTGCCTGGAGTGGGGGCTCCTACGAGCAGTACTTC. Its translation is CAWSGGSYEQYF.

The chain couples TRBV9 to TRBJ2-1, with D tentatively TRBD2 (5 bases). The CDR3 spans 14 residues. V was pared by 4 bases and J by 4 bases, with 12 bases between. CDR1 is SGDLS and CDR2 is YYNGEE in the germline V gene. CDR3 nucleotides: TGTGCCAGCAGCACGGCGGACTCTTACAATGAGCAGTTCTTC. Translating it yields CASSTADSYNEQFF.

The genes are TRBV7-2 and TRBJ1-2; possibly TRBD1 for D (5 bases). The V gene's germline CDR1 is SGHTA and CDR2 FQGNSA. Trimming left V 5 bases short and J 8 bases short, with 15 bases between. The CDR3 runs to 13 residues. The CDR3 spells CASSKGSGLGYTF. As DNA, the CDR3 is TGTGCCAGCAGCAAAGGGTCGGGGCTAGGCTACACCTTC.

This clone has a single count. The chain couples TRBV7-3 to TRBJ2-3; D may be TRBD1 (5 bases). V dropped 2 bases and J dropped 9 bases, with 9 bases sitting between them. The CDR3 consists of 12 residues. Per germline, CDR1 SGHTA and CDR2 FQGTGA. CDR3 amino acids: CASSLDSGTQYF. CDR3 DNA sequence: TGTGCCAGCAGCTTAGACAGTGGGACGCAGTATTTT.

This rearrangement joins TRBV18 to TRBJ2-5; D gene ambiguous. CDR1 KGHSH and CDR2 LQKENI come from the germline V gene. Trimming pared 5 bases from V and 4 bases from J, leaving 5 bases between. The CDR3 extends over 11 amino acids. CDR3 protein: CASSFLETQYF. The CDR3 DNA is TGTGCCAGCTCATTTTTAGAGACCCAGTACTTC.

The genes are TRBV4-1 and TRBJ2-1, with D maybe TRBD2 (5 bases). V lost 0 bases to trimming and J lost 0 bases, with 12 bases between them. The CDR3 runs to 17 residues. Germline V lookup: CDR1 MGHRA, CDR2 YSYEKL. CDR3 in amino acids: CASSQDLTGSSYNEQFF. The CDR3 coding sequence is TGCGCCAGCAGCCAAGATCTCACGGGGAGCTCCTACAATGAGCAGTTCTTC.

This clone has just one count. The chain combines TRBV18 with TRBJ2-1; the match to TRBD1 covers 7 bases. Losses at the gene ends were 3 bases for V and 0 bases for J; bases not matched to a gene: 8. CDR3 length: 17 amino acids. Germline CDR1 reads KGHSH; CDR2 reads LQKENI. CDR3 protein: CASSPRDRASSYNEQFF. The CDR3 bases are TGTGCCAGCTCACCTCGAGACAGGGCTAGCTCCTACAATGAGCAGTTCTTC.

This rearrangement joins TRBV19 to TRBJ2-5; 8 bases line up with TRBD2. This CDR3 has 16 residues. Germline lookup yields CDR1 LNHDA and CDR2 SQIVND (reference sequence). Trimming cost V 3 bases and J 1 base; bases outside gene matches: 7. This CDR3 is CASSILLAGTQETQYF. The CDR3 DNA reads TGTGCCAGTAGTATCCTCCTAGCGGGCACCCAAGAGACCCAGTACTTC.

The chain couples TRBV29-1 to TRBJ1-2; no definite D call. V was pared by 8 bases and J by 3 bases, with 22 bases between. The CDR3 covers 15 residues. In germline, CDR1 is SQVTM, CDR2 ANQGSEA. The CDR3 region is CSTDKPRSNDYGYTF. As DNA, the CDR3 is TGCAGCACTGACAAGCCCCGTTCCAACGACTATGGCTACACCTTC.

V and J are TRBV7-3 and TRBJ2-1, with TRBD2 identical over 8 bases. The germline CDR1 and CDR2 sequences are SGHTA and FQGTGA. V trimming: 2 bases; J trimming: 9 bases; junction bases outside the gene matches: 15. This CDR3 contains 17 residues. The CDR3 nucleotides are TGTGCCAGCAGCTTAGAACTTGGGGTCGGGAGGGCCGGTGAGCAGTTCTTC. Residues: CASSLELGVGRAGEQFF.

The chain uses TRBV2 and TRBJ2-1; no firm D call. CDR3 length equals 10 residues. CDR1 and CDR2 (germline): SNHLY, FYNNEI. V was cut by 10 bases and J by 6 bases, with 7 bases left in between. CDR3 sequence reads: CATWGNEQFF. As DNA, the CDR3 is TGTGCCACGTGGGGCAATGAGCAGTTCTTC.

The rearrangement uses TRBV11-2 and TRBJ2-7; no firm D call. Trimming pared 1 base from V and 4 bases from J, leaving 8 bases between. Germline CDR1 SGHAT, CDR2 FQNNGV. The CDR3 has 13 residues. CDR3 sequence (DNA): TGTGCCAGCAGCTTAGTTTCCAGGTACGAGCAGTACTTC. It translates to CASSLVSRYEQYF.